Reported below is one T cell receptor beta chain. The sample belongs to a study of cytomegalovirus exposure and HLA in healthy donors. The PCR made use of 60 Vbeta and 13 Jbeta primers. Using immunoSEQ multiplex PCR, the repertoire was profiled, and TCRdb retains in-frame clones only, with some absent. The profile shows roughly 56,000 clones, about 80% of them singletons. The sample taken for sequencing was PBMCs. The clonotype comes from a man between 45 and 60 years old in good health and CMV-seropositive.

The CDR3 DNA follows: TGTGCCTGGAGTTTACCCGGGACAGGGCACTATGGCTACACCTTC. It translates to CAWSLPGTGHYGYTF. The rearrangement joins TRBV30 to TRBJ1-2; 9 bases align to TRBD1. Germline lookup yields CDR1 GTSNPN and CDR2 SVGIG (reference sequence). Unmatched junction bases numbered 7, after V lost 2 bases and J lost 3 bases. The CDR3 is 15 amino acids.